The 22 T cell receptor beta chains below come from one sample, sequenced in a study of cytomegalovirus exposure and HLA in healthy donors. The data were produced by immunoSEQ multiplex PCR, yet TCRdb's version contains in-frame clones alone and is incomplete. The sample lists roughly 120,000 clones; approximately 91% were seen once. Sample: PBMCs. The origin of the receptors is a woman between 18 and 29 years old in good health and CMV-seronegative.

The chain is built from TRBV4-2 and TRBJ2-1; 7 nucleotides match TRBD1. V lost 3 bases and J lost 8; bases outside the gene matches: 10. Germline values: CDR1 LGHNA, CDR2 YNFKEQ. The CDR3 loop spans 15 amino acids. CDR3 nucleotides: TGTGCCAGCAGCCAGGGTGACAGGGTAGGATATGAGCAGTTCTTC. As protein: CASSQGDRVGYEQFF.

The chain carries TRBV20-1 and TRBJ2-1, with TRBD2 identical over 7 bases. Germline V gene lookup returns CDR1 DFQATT and CDR2 SNEGSKA (reference sequence). Trimming cost V 1 base and J 12 bases; bases outside gene matches: 3. This CDR3 is 11 amino acids long. The CDR3 DNA sequence: TGCAGTGCTAGAGCCAGACTAGCGCAGTTCTTC. As protein: CSARARLAQFF.

The rearrangement joins TRBV27 to TRBJ1-5; TRBD1 matches 9 bases. The CDR3 is made up of 15 amino acids. Germline CDR1 reads MNHEY; CDR2 reads SMNVEV (reference sequence). V gave up 6 bases and J gave up 4 bases; unmatched junction bases: 7. CDR3 bases: TGTGCCAGCAGGCCAGGGACAGGGTCAAATCAGCCCCAGCATTTT. Protein: CASRPGTGSNQPQHF.

The J gene is TRBJ2-6, the V gene TRBV15, with 10 bases identical to TRBD1. The trim removed 0 bases at V and 8 bases at J, leaving 4 bases unmatched. CDR3 size: 16 residues. Looked up from germline, CDR1 is LNHNV and CDR2 is YYDKDF (reference sequence). The CDR3 sequence is CATSRDGTGAPNVLTF. The CDR3 DNA is TGTGCCACCAGCAGAGATGGGACAGGGGCTCCCAACGTCCTGACTTTC.

The chain has TRBV7-9 and TRBJ2-2; weak D call: TRBD2 (6 bases). Trimming stripped 8 bases from V and 0 bases from J, with 13 bases between. Germline V gene sequence: CDR1 SEHNR, CDR2 FQNEAQ (reference sequence). The CDR3 totals 15 residues. CDR3 loop: CASGVLAANTGELFF. The CDR3 nucleotides are TGTGCCAGCGGGGTATTAGCGGCGAACACCGGGGAGCTGTTTTTT.

V gene TRBV4-3 combines with J gene TRBJ2-1; 9 bases are a match to TRBD2. The CDR3 is 15 residues long. The V and J ends lost 0 bases and 16 bases, in that order; junction bases with no gene match: 13. CDR1 LGHNA and CDR2 YSLEER come from the germline V gene. CDR3 DNA: TGCGCCAGCAGCCAAGAATGGAATAGCGGGGGATCAAGATTCTTC. It is translated as CASSQEWNSGGSRFF.

V gene TRBV6-6 combines with J gene TRBJ1-3; no clear D gene. CDR1 is MNHNY, CDR2 SVGAGI, per germline (reference sequence). The V and J ends lost 8 bases and 2 bases respectively, with 7 bases between them. The CDR3 loop spans 12 amino acids. CDR3 residues: CASQSAGNTIYF. The CDR3 DNA reads TGTGCCAGCCAGAGCGCTGGAAACACCATATATTTT.

The rearrangement joins TRBV7-8 to TRBJ1-1, with D hard to call. Trimming stripped 5 bases from V and 0 bases from J, with 7 bases between. CDR1 is SGHVS, CDR2 FQNEAQ, per germline. This CDR3 is 13 amino acids long. CDR3 region: CASSRELNTEAFF. The CDR3 DNA follows: TGTGCCAGCAGCCGGGAGCTGAACACTGAAGCTTTCTTT. Supplemented by reference TRBV7-8 and TRBJ1-1, the full variable domain reads GAGVSQSPRYKVAKRGQDVALRCDPISGHVSLFWYQQALGQGPEFLTYFQNEAQLDKSGLPSDRFFAERPEGSVSTLKIQRTQQEDSAVYLCASSRELNTEAFFGQGTRLTVV.

This chain uses TRBV27 with TRBJ1-1, with D possibly matching TRBD1 (5 bases). V was cut by 6 bases and J by 2 bases, with 16 bases left in between. This CDR3 is 15 amino acids long. The germline gives CDR1 MNHEY, CDR2 SMNVEV (reference sequence). The CDR3 DNA sequence: TGTGCCAGCAGGAGCCATTCTACAGGAAACACTGAAGCTTTCTTT. Encoded protein: CASRSHSTGNTEAFF.

The chain recombines TRBV5-6 with TRBJ2-1; D unclear. The germline CDR1 and CDR2 sequences are SGHDT and YYEEEE. CDR3 length: 12 amino acids. The ends were cut back, 0 bases at V and 10 bases at J, with 8 bases in the middle. The CDR3 loop reads CASSLGLEEQFF. The CDR3, as DNA: TGTGCCAGCAGCTTGGGACTGGAAGAGCAGTTCTTC. The full variable domain, in which reference TRBV5-6 and TRBJ2-1 provide the parts outside the CDR3, is DAGVTQSPTHLIKTRGQQVTLRCSPKSGHDTVSWYQQALGQGPQFIFQYYEEEERQRGNFPDRFSGHQFPNYSSELNVNALLLGDSALYLCASSLGLEEQFFGPGTRLTVL.

This clone has only one observation. The chain links TRBV6-5 to TRBJ1-2; the match to TRBD1 covers 7 bases. CDR1 is MNHEY, CDR2 SVGAGI, per germline. This CDR3 region has 13 residues. V lost 6 bases and J lost 5; bases outside the gene matches: 6. This CDR3 is CASRGDRRYGYTF. As DNA, the CDR3 is TGTGCCAGCAGGGGGGACAGACGATATGGCTACACCTTC.

This clone was seen a handful of times. The chain joins TRBV6-1 to TRBJ2-1; TRBD2 might be the D (6 bases). The CDR3 covers 15 residues. Trimming pared 1 base from V and 0 bases from J, leaving 7 bases between. The germline V gene encodes CDR1 MNHNS and CDR2 SASEGT. For the CDR3, the DNA is TGTGCCAGCAGTGAAGAAGCGGGCTCCTACAATGAGCAGTTCTTC. It encodes CASSEEAGSYNEQFF.

The chain's CDR3 is CASRAPSGGAYEQYF. CDR3 nucleotides: TGTGCCAGCAGAGCCCCTAGCGGAGGGGCCTACGAGCAGTACTTC. The chain uses TRBV6-5 and TRBJ2-7; 7 nucleotides match TRBD2. This CDR3 region has 15 residues. Germline loops: CDR1 MNHEY, CDR2 SVGAGI. The junction had 10 bases not matched to a gene; V was cut back by 6 bases and J by 2 bases.

This CDR3 is CASSEKQGYGVKDTQYF. As DNA, the CDR3 is TGTGCCAGCAGTGAAAAACAGGGTTATGGCGTTAAAGATACGCAGTATTTT. This sequence joins TRBV2 and TRBJ2-3; D perhaps matches TRBD1 (6 bases). Germline V gene data show CDR1 as SNHLY and CDR2 as FYNNEI. Trimming removed 2 bases at V and 5 bases at J, with 20 bases between. This CDR3 is 17 amino acids long.

The J gene is TRBJ2-3, the V gene TRBV28; possibly TRBD2 for D (6 bases). CDR3 size: 15 residues. The V end was cut by 3 bases, the J end by 1 base, with 11 bases between. CDR1 and CDR2 (germline): MDHEN, SYDVKM. The CDR3 nucleotides read TGTGCCAGCAGTTTCAGTAGCGGACGCACAGATACGCAGTATTTT. Its translation: CASSFSSGRTDTQYF.

The genes are TRBV11-1 and TRBJ1-2; maybe TRBD1 (6 bases). V was clipped by 5 bases and J by 5 bases, with 15 bases between them. The CDR3 length is 14 residues. Per the germline V gene, CDR1 is SGHAT and CDR2 is FQDESV (reference sequence). CDR3 sequence (DNA): TGTGCCAGCAGCCCAAACCGGGACAAATATGGCTACACCTTC. Protein: CASSPNRDKYGYTF.

The CDR3 sequence: CASSIGGEQFF. The CDR3 DNA is TGTGCCAGTAGTATCGGCGGTGAGCAGTTCTTC. This rearrangement joins TRBV19 to TRBJ2-1; D is ambiguous. CDR3 size: 11 residues. V was pared by 3 bases and J by 9 bases, with 6 bases between. In germline, CDR1 is LNHDA, CDR2 SQIVND (reference sequence). The variable domain in full, completed from reference TRBV19 and TRBJ2-1, reads DGGITQSPKYLFRKEGQNVTLSCEQNLNHDAMYWYRQDPGQGLRLIYYSQIVNDFQKGDIAEGYSVSREKKESFPLTVTSAQKNPTAFYLCASSIGGEQFFGPGTRLTVL.

J is TRBJ2-3 and V is TRBV7-6; TRBD2 agrees at 7 bases. Germline trimming cut 5 bases from V and 3 bases from J; bases unmatched to any gene: 5. This CDR3 region has 14 residues. Germline CDR1 is SGHVS and CDR2 is FNYEAQ. In nucleotides, the CDR3 is TGTGCCAGCAGCACTTTTAGCGGGACAGATACGCAGTATTTT. Encoded protein: CASSTFSGTDTQYF.

CDR3 nucleotide sequence: TGTGCCAGCAGCCAACTACTCTCCTACGAGCAGTACTTC. It is translated as CASSQLLSYEQYF. The V gene is TRBV14, the J gene TRBJ2-7; no firm D call. The CDR3 is 13 residues long. Germline-derived CDR1 and CDR2 are SGHDN and FVKESK. Trimming pared 2 bases from V and 0 bases from J, leaving 5 bases between.

The V gene is TRBV25-1, the J gene TRBJ2-2, with 8 bases that match TRBD2. CDR1 is MGHDK, CDR2 SYGVNS, per germline. V was pared by 0 bases and J by 4 bases, with 10 bases of the junction left unmatched. This CDR3 comprises 18 residues. CDR3 in amino acids: CASSEYWGAGAVTGELFF. CDR3 DNA sequence: TGTGCCAGCAGTGAATATTGGGGAGCGGGAGCGGTCACCGGGGAGCTGTTTTTT.

This clone was observed a few times. The J gene is TRBJ1-6, the V gene TRBV27; perhaps TRBD1 as D (6 bases). The V end was cut by 7 bases, the J end by 7 bases, with 14 bases between. CDR3 length: 14 amino acids. Germline CDR1 and CDR2: MNHEY and SMNVEV (reference sequence). In DNA form, the CDR3 reads TGTGCCAGCACCCGGGGGGACACAAATTCACCCCTCCACTTT. This gives the protein CASTRGDTNSPLHF.

The chain carries TRBV5-1 and TRBJ1-1; the match to TRBD1 covers 9 bases. Trimming at V came to 4 bases and at J to 5 bases, leaving 6 bases not matched to a gene. The CDR3 spans 14 residues. The germline V gene has CDR1 SGHRS and CDR2 YFSETQ. The CDR3 nucleotides read TGCGCCAGCAGCACAGAGACAGGGGGGACTGAAGCTTTCTTT. Residues: CASSTETGGTEAFF.